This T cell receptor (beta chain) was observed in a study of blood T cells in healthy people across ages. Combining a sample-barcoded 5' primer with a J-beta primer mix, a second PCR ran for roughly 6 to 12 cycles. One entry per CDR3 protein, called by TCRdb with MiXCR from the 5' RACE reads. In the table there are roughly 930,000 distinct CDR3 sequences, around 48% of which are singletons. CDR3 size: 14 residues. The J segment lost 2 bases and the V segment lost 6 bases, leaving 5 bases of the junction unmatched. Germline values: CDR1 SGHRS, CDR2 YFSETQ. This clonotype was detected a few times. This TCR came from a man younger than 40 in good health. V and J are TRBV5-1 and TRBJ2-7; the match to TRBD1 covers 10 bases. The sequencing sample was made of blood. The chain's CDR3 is CASMPGTGAYEQYF. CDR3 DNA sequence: TGCGCCAGCATGCCAGGGACAGGGGCCTACGAGCAGTACTTC.